This T cell receptor (beta chain) was retrieved from a study of Ad26.COV2.S vaccination and SARS-CoV-2 variants. Data came from immunoSEQ multiplex PCR; TCRdb stores just in-frame clones and leaves some out. In the table there are hundreds of thousands of clones, approximately 90% of which are singletons. V lost 7 bases, J lost 4 bases, and 10 bases stayed unmatched. This CDR3 is 14 amino acids long. The germline CDR1 and CDR2 sequences are SQVTM and ANQGSEA. Findings of the study overall: Vaccinated and placebo-treated recipients had similar non-spike TCR breadth. The placebo group had lower spike-specific TCR breadth than the vaccine recipients did. After vaccination, reports described spike-specific CD8+ and CD4+ T cell responses as showing substantial breadth. Measurements of TCR breadth and depth may have given underestimates of the total T cell responses.

Remarks on this clone: Antigen unknown.

This receptor was obtained from a human donor who had recovered from COVID-19. The sample here was peripheral blood, taken after recovery from COVID-19. V usage is TRBV29-1 and J usage is TRBJ2-1; 7 bases fit TRBD1. CDR3 nucleotides: TGCAGCGACGTCAGGGGGACGATATACAATGAGCAGTTCTTC. Translating gives CSDVRGTIYNEQFF.